The present T cell receptor (beta chain) was sequenced within a study of T-cell reconstitution after alpha-beta-depleted transplantation in children. Molecular barcoding with unique molecular identifiers was used for the TCRbeta library. Via MiXCR, TCRdb re-called the PCR reads, giving one row per CDR3 protein. The table shows 600,000 or so distinct CDR3 sequences, with 20% to 25% occurring only once. As regards this clonotype: Its antigen is not known.

Regarding the study as a whole: Surviving recipient T cells and thymic progenitors underlay high day-60 TCRbeta diversity in some patients. Alpha-beta T cells about two months after transplant reportedly derived from several hundred expanded graft clones.

Deletions cut 4 bases from V and 8 bases from J, with 24 bases between. CDR1 is SGHRS, CDR2 YFSETQ, per germline. This CDR3 spans 17 amino acids. The chain couples TRBV5-1 to TRBJ2-2, with a possible D match to TRBD2 (6 bases). The origin of this receptor is a boy younger than two who had a stem cell transplant for acute myeloid leukemia, so the T cells may come from the graft donor. The sequencing used PBMCs, mostly from graft donor cells, collected 360 days after TCRalphabeta/CD19-depleted stem cell transplant. CDR3 sequence: CASSLTPEGKGVGELFF. The CDR3 DNA is TGCGCCAGCAGCCTGACGCCGGAGGGGAAAGGTGTAGGGGAGCTGTTTTTT.